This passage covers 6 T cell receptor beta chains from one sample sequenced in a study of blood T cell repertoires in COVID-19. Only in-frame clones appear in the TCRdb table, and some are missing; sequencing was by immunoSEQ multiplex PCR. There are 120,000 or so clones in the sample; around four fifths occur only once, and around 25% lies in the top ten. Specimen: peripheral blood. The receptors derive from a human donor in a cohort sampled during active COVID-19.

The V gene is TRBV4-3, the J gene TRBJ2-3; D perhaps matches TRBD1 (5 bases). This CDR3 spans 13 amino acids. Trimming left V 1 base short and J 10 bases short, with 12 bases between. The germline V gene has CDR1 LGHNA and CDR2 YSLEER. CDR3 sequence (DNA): TGCGCCAGCAGCCAAGGGTTAGGGGTGGCGCAGTATTTT. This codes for CASSQGLGVAQYF.

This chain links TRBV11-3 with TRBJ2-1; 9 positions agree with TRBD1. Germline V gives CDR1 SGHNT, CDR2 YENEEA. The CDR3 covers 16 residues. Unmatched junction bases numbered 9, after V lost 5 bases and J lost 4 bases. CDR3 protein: CASSGSGTGSYNEQFF. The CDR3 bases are TGTGCCAGCAGCGGTTCCGGGACAGGGTCATACAATGAGCAGTTCTTC.

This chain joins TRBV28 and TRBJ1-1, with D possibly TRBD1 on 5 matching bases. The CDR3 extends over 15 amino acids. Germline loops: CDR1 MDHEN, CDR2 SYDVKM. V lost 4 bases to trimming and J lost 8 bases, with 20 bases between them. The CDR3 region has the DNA TGTGCCAGCAGTTCACCCAACACCGTACGGGGGGAAGCTTTCTTT. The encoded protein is CASSSPNTVRGEAFF.

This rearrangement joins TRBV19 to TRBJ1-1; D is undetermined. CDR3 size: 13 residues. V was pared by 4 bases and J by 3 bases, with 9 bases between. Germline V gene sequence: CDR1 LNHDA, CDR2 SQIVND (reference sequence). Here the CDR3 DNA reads TGTGCCAGTAGTACCGAGAGAGACACTGAAGCTTTCTTT. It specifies CASSTERDTEAFF. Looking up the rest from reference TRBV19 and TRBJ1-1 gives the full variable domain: DGGITQSPKYLFRKEGQNVTLSCEQNLNHDAMYWYRQDPGQGLRLIYYSQIVNDFQKGDIAEGYSVSREKKESFPLTVTSAQKNPTAFYLCASSTERDTEAFFGQGTRLTVV.

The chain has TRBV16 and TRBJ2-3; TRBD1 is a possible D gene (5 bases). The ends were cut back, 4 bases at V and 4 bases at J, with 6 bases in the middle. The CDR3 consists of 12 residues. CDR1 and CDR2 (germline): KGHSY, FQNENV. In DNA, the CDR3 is TGTGCCAGCAGCCGGGGCGCAGATACGCAGTATTTT. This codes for CASSRGADTQYF.

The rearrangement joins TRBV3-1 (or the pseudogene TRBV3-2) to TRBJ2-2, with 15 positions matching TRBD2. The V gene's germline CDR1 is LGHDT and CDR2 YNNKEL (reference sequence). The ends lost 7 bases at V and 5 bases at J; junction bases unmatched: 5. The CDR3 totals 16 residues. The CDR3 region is CASTLGLAGGTGELFF. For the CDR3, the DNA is TGTGCCAGCACCTTAGGACTAGCGGGGGGGACCGGGGAGCTGTTTTTT.